This TCR beta chain was recorded in a study of blood T cell repertoires in COVID-19. Study-wide context: The analysed material was cDNA or gDNA that came from T cells, B-cell-depleted T cells, or PBMCs.

How the authors handled the data: Nucleated cell counts were estimated from reference gene primer amplification. Generated by immunoSEQ multiplex PCR, the TCRdb table keeps only in-frame clones and is missing some. V and J calls and clone size are those listed in that table; D and trimming were worked out from the DNA. The table shows around 68,000 clones, with roughly 84% occurring only once. CDR3 length equals 14 residues. CDR1 MDHEN and CDR2 SYDVKM come from the germline V gene. V was clipped by 6 bases and J by 7 bases; unmatched bases: 12. The sample was peripheral blood. The J gene is TRBJ2-7, the V gene TRBV28; TRBD2 matches 7 bases. The clonotype originates from a man aged 50-60 years with active COVID-19. This CDR3 is CASSYGVGGGEQYF. The CDR3 nucleotides read TGTGCCAGCAGCTACGGCGTGGGGGGAGGGGAGCAGTACTTC.